What follows are 20 T cell receptor beta chains derived from one specimen sequenced in a study of T cell changes during pregnancy in multiple sclerosis. Sequencing was performed with immunoSEQ multiplex PCR; in TCRdb, only in-frame clones are kept and a portion is missing. The data show over 85,000 clones, roughly nine tenths seen once. Source: peripheral blood, taken in the second trimester of pregnancy. All receptors derive from a female donor in good health, enrolled as a control in a pregnancy study.

The chain combines TRBV7-2 with TRBJ2-7, with 10 nucleotides matching TRBD2. CDR3 size: 15 residues. The germline V gene encodes CDR1 SGHTA and CDR2 FQGNSA. J was trimmed by 4 bases and V by 1 base; bases with no gene match: 4. The CDR3 is CASSLDSGRKYEQYF. CDR3 DNA sequence: TGTGCCAGCAGCTTAGATAGCGGGAGGAAATACGAGCAGTACTTC.

V is TRBV7-2 and J is TRBJ2-2; TRBD2 matches at 13 bases. This CDR3 is 16 amino acids long. Germline V gives CDR1 SGHTA, CDR2 FQGNSA. V shed 4 bases, J shed 8 bases, and the junction held 7 bases outside the gene matches. The CDR3 sequence: CASSWGLAGLRGELFF. For the CDR3, the DNA is TGTGCCAGCAGCTGGGGACTAGCGGGGCTGAGGGGGGAGCTGTTTTTT.

CDR3 in amino acids: CASSQGTGWTEAFF. In DNA form, the CDR3 reads TGCGCCAGCAGCCAAGGCACAGGGTGGACTGAAGCTTTCTTT. The chain is built from TRBV4-1 and TRBJ1-1, with D possibly TRBD1 on 6 matching bases. The ends were cut back, 1 base at V and 5 bases at J, with 11 bases in the middle. Looked up from germline, CDR1 is MGHRA and CDR2 is YSYEKL. The CDR3 runs 14 residues.

The count of this clone is one. J is TRBJ2-7 and V is TRBV5-1, with 7 bases identical to TRBD1. This CDR3 spans 12 amino acids. CDR1 SGHRS and CDR2 YFSETQ come from the germline V gene. V shed 7 bases, J shed 3 bases, and the junction held 4 bases outside the gene matches. The CDR3 nucleotides read TGCGCCAGCTCGACAGGGAGCTACGAGCAGTACTTC. Protein product: CASSTGSYEQYF.

Only one count was recorded for this clone. The chain recombines TRBV19 with TRBJ2-3; D is uncertain. CDR1 and CDR2 (germline): LNHDA, SQIVND (reference sequence). Trimming pared 4 bases from V and 4 bases from J, leaving 12 bases between. This CDR3 region has 14 residues. CDR3 in DNA: TGTGCCAGTAGTAACGCGGTAGCCTCAGATACGCAGTATTTT. Protein: CASSNAVASDTQYF.

The chain recombines TRBV5-1 with TRBJ1-1, with TRBD1 as a possible D gene (5 bases). Trimming shortened V by 5 bases and J by 6 bases, and 23 bases separated the two germline ends. Germline CDR1 is SGHRS and CDR2 is YFSETQ. The CDR3 is 16 amino acids. The CDR3 DNA reads TGCGCCAGCAGTAAAGGGGAGTTGACTTGGGAGGCTGAAGCTTTCTTT. Encoded protein: CASSKGELTWEAEAFF.

The chain uses TRBV13 and TRBJ1-2; D may be TRBD1 (5 bases). The CDR3 contains 14 residues. Germline values: CDR1 PRHDT, CDR2 FYEKMQ (reference sequence). With 0 bases removed from V and 4 bases from J, the gap between germline ends came to 9 bases. The CDR3 protein is CASSLGQGGYGYTF. CDR3 sequence (DNA): TGTGCCAGCAGCTTAGGTCAGGGAGGCTATGGCTACACCTTC.

The count of this clone is one. The V gene is TRBV10-2, the J gene TRBJ1-2, with 9 bases that match TRBD1. Germline CDR1 is WSHSY and CDR2 is SAAADI. V lost 9 bases, J lost 4 bases, and 6 bases stayed unmatched. The CDR3 is 13 amino acids. The CDR3 DNA sequence: TGCGCCAGTATACAGGGGGCATCCTATGGCTACACCTTC. Its protein is CASIQGASYGYTF.

This clone was seen just once. The same CDR3 is also encoded by other DNA sequences in this sample. V and J are TRBV11-2 and TRBJ2-1; no reliable D call. Germline V CDR1 and CDR2: SGHAT, FQNNGV. The V end lost 5 bases, the J end lost 7 bases, and 9 bases lay between the germline ends. CDR3 length: 12 amino acids. CDR3 sequence (DNA): TGTGCCAGCAGCCTTAGTAATAATGAGCAGTTCTTC. Encoded protein: CASSLSNNEQFF.

The chain links TRBV5-1 to TRBJ2-5, with TRBD1 identical over 7 bases. CDR3 size: 14 residues. Germline-derived CDR1 and CDR2 are SGHRS and YFSETQ. V was pared by 2 bases and J by 6 bases, with 7 bases of the junction left unmatched. In DNA form, the CDR3 reads TGCGCCAGCAGCTTTACCGGGACAGATCAGACCCAGTACTTC. Encoded protein: CASSFTGTDQTQYF.

The rearrangement uses TRBV19 and TRBJ1-1; unclear D gene. V dropped 1 base and J dropped 5 bases, with 11 bases sitting between them. This CDR3 has 14 amino acids. Germline V gene sequence: CDR1 LNHDA, CDR2 SQIVND (reference sequence). The CDR3 DNA reads as TGTGCCAGTAGTATAGCGCGGGGTGGGACTGAAGCTTTCTTT. It encodes CASSIARGGTEAFF.

V gene TRBV28 combines with J gene TRBJ2-2; 8 bases align to TRBD1. CDR3 length equals 15 residues. J gave up 3 bases and V 8 bases, and 8 bases lay outside the gene matches. Germline lookup yields CDR1 MDHEN and CDR2 SYDVKM. CDR3 coding DNA: TGTGCCAGCGGACAGGGCGGACTGTACACCGGGGAGCTGTTTTTT. Protein product: CASGQGGLYTGELFF.

The chain carries TRBV28 and TRBJ2-1, with 9 bases identical to TRBD1. The CDR3 is made up of 16 amino acids. Germline V CDR1 and CDR2: MDHEN, SYDVKM. Germline trimming cut 2 bases from V and 6 bases from J; bases unmatched to any gene: 8. The CDR3 DNA follows: TGTGCCAGCAGTTTAACCGGGACAGGGTTCCCCAATGAGCAGTTCTTC. Amino acids: CASSLTGTGFPNEQFF.

CDR3 in DNA: TGTGCCAGCAGCCAGGGGGTGAGCTACGAGCAGTACTTC. The encoded protein is CASSQGVSYEQYF. The genes are TRBV6-5 and TRBJ2-7, with 7 positions matching TRBD1. The germline CDR1 and CDR2 sequences are MNHEY and SVGAGI. The length of the CDR3 is 13 residues. Germline trimming cut 6 bases from V and 3 bases from J; bases unmatched to any gene: 5.

This chain joins TRBV10-3 and TRBJ2-3; 8 bases agree with TRBD1. The length of the CDR3 is 14 residues. The ends lost 6 bases at V and 6 bases at J; junction bases unmatched: 8. Germline loops: CDR1 ENHRY, CDR2 SYGVKD. CDR3 coding DNA: TGTGCCATCAGCCCGGGACAGGATACCGATACGCAGTATTTT. Protein: CAISPGQDTDTQYF.

The chain uses TRBV5-4 and TRBJ2-7, with 9 bases that match TRBD1. J lost 2 bases, V lost 3 bases, and 0 bases had no gene match. Germline V gene data show CDR1 as SGHNT and CDR2 as YYREEE (reference sequence). The CDR3 loop spans 13 amino acids. CDR3 amino acids: CASSWDRAYEQYF. The CDR3 region has the DNA TGTGCCAGCAGCTGGGACAGGGCCTACGAGCAGTACTTC.

This chain connects TRBV19 to TRBJ1-2; tentative D call: TRBD1 (6 bases). From germline, CDR1 is LNHDA and CDR2 SQIVND (reference sequence). This CDR3 region has 15 residues. V was cut by 3 bases and J by 6 bases, with 17 bases left in between. CDR3 sequence (DNA): TGTGCCAGTAGTATTTTAACAGGGCAAAGAAATGGCTACACCTTC. Its translation: CASSILTGQRNGYTF.

This clone has just a few counts. The CDR3 region has the DNA TGTGCAAGTCGCTTGAGGGGGACTACCAATGAGCAGTTCTTC. Its protein is CASRLRGTTNEQFF. The rearrangement uses TRBV12-2 and TRBJ2-1; the table's D call TRBD2 went unverified against the DNA. TRBV12-2 is a recognized pseudogene. This CDR3 contains 14 residues.

In nucleotides, the CDR3 is TGTGCCAGCAGCTTTGGGACAACGCAGGGCACGTACTTC. Translation: CASSFGTTQGTYF. The chain joins TRBV5-4 to TRBJ2-5; D is possibly TRBD1 (6 bases). V lost 2 bases to trimming and J lost 13 bases, with 18 bases between them. CDR1 is SGHNT and CDR2 is YYREEE in the germline V gene (reference sequence). This CDR3 spans 13 amino acids.

The J gene is TRBJ1-1, the V gene TRBV7-9; D is unresolved. Germline values: CDR1 SEHNR, CDR2 FQNEAQ (reference sequence). The CDR3 is 15 residues long. Trimming removed 0 bases from V and 5 bases from J, with 13 bases in between. The CDR3 DNA follows: TGTGCCAGCAGCTTAGCGCCAGCAGGCGTAACTGAAGCTTTCTTT. Protein sequence: CASSLAPAGVTEAFF.